This T cell receptor beta chain derives from a study of T cells in narcolepsy. Overall study: Patients with NT1 or NT2 and healthy control donors were enrolled.

Germline CDR1 SNHLY, CDR2 FYNNEI. This CDR3 has 13 residues. V lost 8 bases, J lost 2 bases, and 13 bases lay in between. Findings and limits, study-wide: Autoreactive clonotypes reportedly recurred in blood of same and different patients, not controls. Some memory CD4+ repertoires had no autoreactive clone sequences. Same-patient CSF and blood CD4+ T cell clonotypes included HCRT-specific and TRIB2-specific autoreactive ones.

Assay used: immunoSEQ multiplex PCR; TCRdb lists only in-frame clones, some missing. The sample carries about 20,000 clones, roughly 87% recorded once. Details on this clone: Its antigen is currently unknown.

The specimen sequenced was memory (CD45RA-) CD4+ T cells from blood. This chain connects TRBV2 to TRBJ2-7; D is uncertain. The sequence came from a human donor in good health. The CDR3 bases are TGTGCCAGCCTCCCAACCGTCACCTACGAGCAGTACTTC. This gives the protein CASLPTVTYEQYF.